This TCR beta chain was captured by sequencing in a study of shared clonotypes between healthy human individuals. Study-wide results and limits: Naive subsets usually exceeded memory subsets in estimated richness.

Terminally differentiated effector memory CD45RA+ cells were excluded from the naive CD8 cells, which were CD45RO-negative and positively selected for CCR7. There were no recent acute infections or vaccinations among the donors, who were healthy HIV-negative adults. For this clone: Antigen: not known.

Trimming cost V 4 bases and J 3 bases; bases outside gene matches: 10. CDR3 length equals 15 residues. Germline V gene data show CDR1 as SGDLS and CDR2 as YYNGEE. Repertoires were generated with immunoSEQ multiplex PCR, while TCRdb's copy carries only in-frame clones and drops some. This table has about 2.1 million clones, around 93% appearing once. This clonotype was sampled from a man in his late teens or twenties in good health. Some clones in this sample may be carry-over from other donors' samples. Sequencing was done on a sample of naive CD8+ T cells from PBMCs. The genes are TRBV9 and TRBJ2-7; 7 nucleotides line up with TRBD1. The CDR3 DNA sequence: TGTGCCAGCAGCCCCCGGGACAGAACCGTCTACGAGCAGTACTTC. As protein: CASSPRDRTVYEQYF.